Listed below are T cell receptor beta chains from one sample, sequenced in a study of T cells in Graves' hyperthyroidism and ophthalmopathy. TCRdb fed the multiplex PCR reads into MiXCR, producing one record per CDR3 protein. The table includes 250,000 or so distinct CDR3 sequences, 13% to 15% detected once. The specimen was blood. The source of these receptors is a woman between 50 and 59 years old with Graves' hyperthyroidism that later progressed to Graves' ophthalmopathy. CDR3s include the opening cysteine and the closing phenylalanine or tryptophan. The D gene is left open where the match is weak. The size of a clone is reported for some rows only, either as once, few or many, or as a class for expanded clones.

j_gene	v_gene	abundance	d_gene	CDR3nt	CDR3aa
TRBJ1-2	TRBV6-5	many	-	TGTGCCAGCAGTTACTATGGGAGCGACTATGGCTACACCTTC	CASSYYGSDYGYTF
TRBJ2-3	TRBV28	many	TRBD2	TGTGCCAGCAGGCTGACGGGAGGAGCGGGAGTCGATACGCAGTATTTT	CASRLTGGAGVDTQYF
TRBJ1-1	TRBV19	-	-	TGTGCCAGTACCAGAGGAGGGGGGTCCACTGAAGCTTTCTTT	CASTRGGGSTEAFF
TRBJ2-3	TRBV6-1	few	TRBD2	TGTGCCAGCAGTAAAATGACTAGCGGGACAGATACGCAGTATTTT	CASSKMTSGTDTQYF
TRBJ1-2	TRBV12-3/TRBV12-4	many	-	TGTGCCAGCAGTTTAGGCAACTATGGCTACACCTTC	CASSLGNYGYTF
TRBJ2-3	TRBV30	many	TRBD2	TGTGCCTGGAGCGGGGGAAGCGGGAGCACGGATACGCAGTATTTT	CAWSGGSGSTDTQYF
TRBJ2-1	TRBV2	many	TRBD2	TGTGCCAGCAGTCCCTCGGGACTAGCGGGACACTCCTACAATGAGCAGTTCTTC	CASSPSGLAGHSYNEQFF
TRBJ2-7	TRBV19	-	TRBD1	TGTGCCACAAAACAGGGGGCTGCCTCCTACGAGCAGTACTTC	CATKQGAASYEQYF
TRBJ1-1	TRBV11-2	many	-	TGTGCCAGCGCCGTCCGTGGGGCTGAAGCTTTCTTT	CASAVRGAEAFF
TRBJ1-2	TRBV5-1	-	-	TGCGCCAGCAGCTTGGACGGACGGAGGAACTATGGCTACACCTTC	CASSLDGRRNYGYTF
TRBJ1-4	TRBV24-1	few	TRBD1	TGTGCCACCAGTGATCGGACAGGGGTACAGGAAAAACTGTTTTTT	CATSDRTGVQEKLFF
TRBJ2-2	TRBV24-1	many	-	TGTGCCACCCCTGGGACGAACACCGGGGAGCTGTTTTTT	CATPGTNTGELFF
TRBJ2-2	TRBV9	few	-	TGTGCCAGCAGCGTAGGTGGTAGCGACCCCCGGGGCACCGGGGAGCTGTTTTTT	CASSVGGSDPRGTGELFF
TRBJ2-5	TRBV7-9	few	TRBD2	TGTGCCAGCAGCTTGCTTAGCGGGGGCTCGGAGACCCAGTACTTC	CASSLLSGGSETQYF
TRBJ2-5	TRBV28	many	TRBD1	TGTGCCAGCAGTCCAAGACAGGGGGAGGTTCAAGAGACCCAGTACTTC	CASSPRQGEVQETQYF
TRBJ2-2	TRBV2	-	-	TGTGCCAGTAGAGGTGGGCCCCCCGGGGAGCTGTTTTTT	CASRGGPPGELFF
TRBJ1-2	TRBV6-1	many	-	TGTGCCAGCAGTGGGCCGCGATGGGGCCGGGGTTACTATGGCTACACCTTC	CASSGPRWGRGYYGYTF
TRBJ1-1	TRBV12-3/TRBV12-4	many	TRBD1	TGTGCCAGCAGTCTGGCTGGGACAGGGAGGAACACTGAAGCTTTCTTT	CASSLAGTGRNTEAFF
TRBJ2-7	TRBV7-8	many	TRBD2	TGTGCCAGCAGCTTAGTGGCGGGAGAAGGTTACGAGCAGTACTTC	CASSLVAGEGYEQYF
TRBJ1-6	TRBV7-9	few	TRBD1	TGTGCCAGCACCCATCGGGGACAGATTAATTCACCCCTCCACTTT	CASTHRGQINSPLHF
TRBJ2-2	TRBV7-3	many	TRBD2	TGTGCCAGCAGCCCGCCGGGACTAGCGGGGGGAGCCGGGGAGCTGTTTTTT	CASSPPGLAGGAGELFF
TRBJ1-1	TRBV2	many	TRBD1	TGTGCCAGCACCCCGACAGGGGGCTCGAACACTGAAGCTTTCTTT	CASTPTGGSNTEAFF
TRBJ2-3	TRBV27	-	-	TGTGCCAGCAGTCCACGAAATCTAGGGGTTTTAGATACGCAGTATTTT	CASSPRNLGVLDTQYF
TRBJ2-1	TRBV6-2/TRBV6-3	many	-	TGTGCCAGCAGCTCGGCCAGGGTGACCCCCAATGAGCAGTTCTTC	CASSSARVTPNEQFF
TRBJ2-7	TRBV7-2	many	-	TGTGCCAGCAGCTTAGTGGGACCTAACTCCGAGCAGTACTTC	CASSLVGPNSEQYF
TRBJ2-6	TRBV5-1	few	-	TGCGCCAGCCAGGGGGACGGGGGCGCCTGGGCCAACGTCCTGACTTTC	CASQGDGGAWANVLTF